Presented here are 18 T cell receptor beta chains from one specimen sequenced in a study of blood T cells in healthy people across ages. A J-beta primer mix and a sample-barcoded 5' primer were used in a second PCR of roughly 6 to 12 cycles. One entry per CDR3 protein results from TCRdb running MiXCR on the 5' RACE reads. The sample carries approximately 880,000 distinct CDR3 sequences, around 46% recorded once. Sequencing input: blood. The source of these receptors is a man in his thirties or forties in good health.

A single count supports this clonotype. V gene TRBV7-9 combines with J gene TRBJ2-1, with D perhaps being TRBD1 or TRBD2 (5 bases each). The CDR3 loop spans 12 amino acids. Germline-derived CDR1 and CDR2 are SEHNR and FQNEAQ (reference sequence). The ends were cut back, 5 bases at V and 10 bases at J, with 12 bases in the middle. As DNA, the CDR3 is TGTGCCAGCAGCACCCGGGACCCCGAGCAGTTCTTC. Its translation: CASSTRDPEQFF.

The V call is TRBV20-1, the J call TRBJ2-7; 8 positions match TRBD1. CDR1 is DFQATT, CDR2 SNEGSKA, per germline (reference sequence). J gave up 2 bases and V 6 bases, and 12 bases lay outside the gene matches. This CDR3 is 15 amino acids long. The CDR3 here is CSAVPGQGATYEQYF. The CDR3 bases are TGCAGTGCAGTACCAGGGCAGGGGGCCACCTACGAGCAGTACTTC.

This sequence joins TRBV29-1 and TRBJ1-1; D gene unclear. Germline lookup yields CDR1 SQVTM and CDR2 ANQGSEA. CDR3 length: 14 residues. The V end was cut by 7 bases, the J end by 1 base, with 16 bases between. The CDR3 loop is CSAPRLGGNTEAFF. Here the CDR3 DNA reads TGCAGCGCCCCCAGACTGGGCGGGAACACTGAAGCTTTCTTT.

The rearrangement links TRBV6-2 or TRBV6-3 to TRBJ2-3; 9 bases match TRBD2. Germline loops: CDR1 MNHEY, CDR2 SVGEGT. The CDR3 runs 17 residues. With 0 bases clipped from V and 7 bases from J, the junction kept 11 bases outside the gene matches. Here the CDR3 reads CASSYSGTSQTGYTQYF. CDR3 in DNA: TGTGCCAGCAGTTACTCTGGGACTAGCCAAACCGGTTATACGCAGTATTTT.

Of note for this clonotype: The junction departs from germline at one end; a sequencing error may be responsible. V usage is TRBV20-1 and J usage is TRBJ1-2, with 11 bases aligning to TRBD1. This CDR3 spans 15 amino acids. Per the germline V gene, CDR1 is DFQATT and CDR2 is SNEGSKA (reference sequence). This CDR3 is CSVRAGTGGRNGYTF. CDR3 DNA: TGCAGTGTTAGAGCCGGGACAGGGGGTAGAAATGGCTACACCTTC.

The chain uses TRBV27 and TRBJ1-2; D is ambiguous. Trimming cost V 6 bases and J 1 base, with 6 bases left between them. The CDR3 sequence is 12 residues long. CDR1 is MNHEY and CDR2 is SMNVEV in the germline V gene (reference sequence). This CDR3 reads CASRRDNYGYTF. CDR3 nucleotide sequence: TGTGCCAGCAGGAGGGATAACTATGGCTACACCTTC.

Here the CDR3 reads CASQTSGPPYEQYF. The CDR3 DNA is TGTGCCAGCCAGACTAGCGGGCCTCCCTACGAGCAGTACTTC. This rearrangement joins TRBV7-2 to TRBJ2-7; TRBD2 matches 10 bases. With 8 bases clipped from V and 2 bases from J, the junction kept 6 bases outside the gene matches. The germline V gene has CDR1 SGHTA and CDR2 FQGNSA. This CDR3 is 14 amino acids long.

This clonotype was seen a few times. The rearrangement joins TRBV12-3 or TRBV12-4 to TRBJ2-7; D remains unclear. The V gene lost 1 base and the J gene lost 4 bases, with 20 bases spanning the gap. The length of the CDR3 is 17 residues. CDR3 coding DNA: TGTGCCAGCAGTTTAGGAAGGATGTCTGTCCCCGTGTACGAGCAGTACTTC. Its protein product is CASSLGRMSVPVYEQYF.

The chain joins TRBV29-1 to TRBJ1-1; 9 bases fit TRBD1. Per the germline V gene, CDR1 is SQVTM and CDR2 is ANQGSEA. The J segment lost 6 bases and the V segment lost 7 bases, leaving 12 bases of the junction unmatched. The CDR3 is made up of 14 amino acids. CDR3 amino acids: CSGHRDRVTSEAFF. In nucleotides, the CDR3 is TGCAGCGGGCACCGGGACAGGGTTACCTCTGAAGCTTTCTTT. The full variable domain, rest sourced from reference TRBV29-1 and TRBJ1-1, is SAVISQKPSRDICQRGTSLTIQCQVDSQVTMMFWYRQQPGQSLTLIATANQGSEATYESGFVIDKFPISRPNLTFSTLTVSNMSPEDSSIYLCSGHRDRVTSEAFFGQGTRLTVV.

This clonotype occurred a few times. The V gene is TRBV6-4, the J gene TRBJ2-3; the D gene could be TRBD1 or TRBD2 (6 bases each). The length of the CDR3 is 15 residues. Trimming took 6 bases from V and 0 from J, leaving 13 bases between them. The germline gives CDR1 MRHNA, CDR2 SNTAGT. CDR3 DNA sequence: TGTGCCAGCAGAGAGAAGGGGGGTAGCACAGATACGCAGTATTTT. It is translated as CASREKGGSTDTQYF.

Only one count was recorded for this clonotype. The rearrangement joins TRBV12-3 or TRBV12-4 to TRBJ2-7, with 10 positions matching TRBD1. CDR3 length: 15 residues. Trimming at V came to 4 bases and at J to 7 bases, leaving 10 bases not matched to a gene. The CDR3 nucleotides are TGTGCCAGCAGTTCCCGGGACAGGGGATTTTGGGAGCAGTACTTC. It yields the protein CASSSRDRGFWEQYF.

This chain joins TRBV5-1 and TRBJ2-7; 9 bases fit TRBD1. The V gene end was trimmed by 4 bases and the J gene end by 2 bases; junction bases not matched to a gene: 4. Germline assignment: CDR1 SGHRS and CDR2 YFSETQ. The CDR3 sequence is 14 residues long. This CDR3 reads CASSPDRGTYEQYF. CDR3 nucleotide sequence: TGCGCCAGCAGCCCGGACAGGGGCACCTACGAGCAGTACTTC.

The chain combines TRBV28 with TRBJ2-1; no firm D call. CDR1 and CDR2 (germline): MDHEN, SYDVKM. This CDR3 is 17 amino acids long. Trimming shortened V by 1 base and J by 5 bases, and 18 bases separated the two germline ends. CDR3 sequence (DNA): TGTGCCAGCAGTTTATTCGGAACCGGATTGATCCACAATGAGCAGTTCTTC. Translation: CASSLFGTGLIHNEQFF.

The J gene is TRBJ2-1, the V gene TRBV5-1; 10 bases map to TRBD2. The CDR3 has 14 amino acids. With V trimmed by 0 bases and J by 6 bases, 0 bases remained unmatched. Germline lookup yields CDR1 SGHRS and CDR2 YFSETQ. The CDR3 region is CASSLERGGNEQFF. CDR3 nucleotide sequence: TGCGCCAGCAGCTTGGAGCGGGGGGGCAATGAGCAGTTCTTC.

This clonotype was detected only once. The chain is built from TRBV7-3 and TRBJ2-1; D remains unclear. Trimming pared 5 bases from V and 2 bases from J, leaving 13 bases between. The CDR3 sequence is 15 residues long. Germline V gene lookup returns CDR1 SGHTA and CDR2 FQGTGA. CDR3 in DNA: TGTGCCAGCAGCCTAGAGGAAAACCCCTACAATGAGCAGTTCTTC. Protein: CASSLEENPYNEQFF.

V usage is TRBV4-1 and J usage is TRBJ2-1; the D gene is possibly TRBD2 (5 bases). V lost 1 base and J 8 bases, leaving 15 bases between the germline ends. The CDR3 loop spans 15 amino acids. In germline, CDR1 is MGHRA, CDR2 YSYEKL. The CDR3, as DNA: TGCGCCAGCAGCCAAGTTCGGGGTATCGCCGATGAGCAGTTCTTC. This sequence encodes CASSQVRGIADEQFF.

V gene TRBV5-6 combines with J gene TRBJ1-5, with 7 bases fitting TRBD1. Trimming took 4 bases from V and 3 from J; bases not matched to a gene: 10. The CDR3 loop spans 16 amino acids. CDR1 SGHDT and CDR2 YYEEEE come from the germline V gene. CDR3 residues: CASSISTGWVNQPQHF. In DNA form, the CDR3 reads TGTGCCAGCAGCATATCGACAGGGTGGGTCAATCAGCCCCAGCATTTT.

This clonotype showed up just a few times. The rearrangement joins TRBV28 to TRBJ2-7; D uncertain. V was clipped by 10 bases and J by 0 bases, with 13 bases between them. The CDR3 has 13 amino acids. The V gene's germline CDR1 is MDHEN and CDR2 SYDVKM. CDR3 in amino acids: CATRPRSSYEQYF. The CDR3 coding sequence is TGTGCCACCCGACCCCGAAGCTCCTACGAGCAGTACTTC.